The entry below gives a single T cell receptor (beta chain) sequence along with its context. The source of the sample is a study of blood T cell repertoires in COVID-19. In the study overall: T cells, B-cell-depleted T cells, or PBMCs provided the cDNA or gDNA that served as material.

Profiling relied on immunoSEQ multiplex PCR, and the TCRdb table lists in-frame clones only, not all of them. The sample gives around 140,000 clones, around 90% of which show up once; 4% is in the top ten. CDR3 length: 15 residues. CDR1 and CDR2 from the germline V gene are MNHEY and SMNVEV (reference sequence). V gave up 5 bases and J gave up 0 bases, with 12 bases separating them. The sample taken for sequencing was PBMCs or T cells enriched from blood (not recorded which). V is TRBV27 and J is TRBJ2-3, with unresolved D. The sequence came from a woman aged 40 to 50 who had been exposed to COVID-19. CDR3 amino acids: CASSLTASSTDTQYF. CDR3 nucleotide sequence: TGTGCCAGCAGTCTCACTGCTTCTAGCACAGATACGCAGTATTTT.